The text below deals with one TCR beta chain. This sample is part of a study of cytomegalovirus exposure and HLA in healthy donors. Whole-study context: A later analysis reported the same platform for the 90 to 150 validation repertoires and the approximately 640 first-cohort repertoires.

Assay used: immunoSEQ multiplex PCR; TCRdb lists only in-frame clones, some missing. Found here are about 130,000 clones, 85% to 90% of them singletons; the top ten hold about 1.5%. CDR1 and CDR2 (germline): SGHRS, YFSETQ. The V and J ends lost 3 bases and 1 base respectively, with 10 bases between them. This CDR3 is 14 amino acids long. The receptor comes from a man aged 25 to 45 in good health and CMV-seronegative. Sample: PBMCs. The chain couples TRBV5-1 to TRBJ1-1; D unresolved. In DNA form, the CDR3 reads TGCGCCAGCAGCTCACAGAAGGCGAACACTGAAGCTTTCTTT. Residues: CASSSQKANTEAFF.